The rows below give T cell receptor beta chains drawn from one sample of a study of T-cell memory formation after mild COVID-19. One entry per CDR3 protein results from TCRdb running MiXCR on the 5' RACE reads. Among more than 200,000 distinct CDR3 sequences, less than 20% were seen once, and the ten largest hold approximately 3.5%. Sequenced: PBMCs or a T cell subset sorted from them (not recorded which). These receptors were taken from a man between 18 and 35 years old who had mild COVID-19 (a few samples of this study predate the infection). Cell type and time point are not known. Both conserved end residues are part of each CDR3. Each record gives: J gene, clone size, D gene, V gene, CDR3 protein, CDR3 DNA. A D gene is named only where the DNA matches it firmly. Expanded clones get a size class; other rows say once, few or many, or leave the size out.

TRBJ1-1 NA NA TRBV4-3 CASSQDGGANTEAFF TGCGCCAGCAGCCAAGATGGAGGGGCCAACACTGAAGCTTTCTTT
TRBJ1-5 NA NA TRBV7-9 CASSLFGADQPQHF TGTGCCAGCAGCTTATTCGGGGCTGATCAGCCCCAGCATTTT
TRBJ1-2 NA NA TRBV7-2 CASSSRRQGSSLVGYTF TGTGCCAGCAGCTCCCGAAGGCAGGGCAGCTCCCTCGTTGGCTACACCTTC
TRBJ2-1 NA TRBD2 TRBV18 CASSSSGGRYNEQFF TGTGCCAGCTCATCTAGCGGGGGCCGCTACAATGAGCAGTTCTTC
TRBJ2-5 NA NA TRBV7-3 CASSIQGGPETQYF TGTGCCAGCAGCATCCAGGGAGGACCAGAGACCCAGTACTTC
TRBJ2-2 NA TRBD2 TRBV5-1 CASRVSGTLTGELFF TGCGCCAGCAGGGTGAGCGGGACTCTCACCGGGGAGCTGTTTTTT
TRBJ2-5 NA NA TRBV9 CASSVSGSQETQYF TGTGCCAGCAGCGTTAGCGGCTCCCAAGAGACCCAGTACTTC
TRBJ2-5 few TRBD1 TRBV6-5 CASTRGDRGRGSETQYF TGTGCCAGCACCCGGGGGGACAGGGGGCGTGGGTCGGAGACCCAGTACTTC
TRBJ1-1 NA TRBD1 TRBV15 CATSRDGTGETEAFF TGTGCCACCAGCAGAGATGGGACAGGGGAGACTGAAGCTTTCTTT
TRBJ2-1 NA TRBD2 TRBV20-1 CSATSLQRGGLDEQFF TGCAGTGCTACCTCCCTCCAGCGGGGGGGCCTAGATGAGCAGTTCTTC
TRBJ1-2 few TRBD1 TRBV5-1 CASSLGQGAEDYTF TGCGCCAGCAGCTTGGGTCAGGGGGCGGAGGACTACACCTTC
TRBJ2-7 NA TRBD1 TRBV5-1 CASSSGPGQGSYEQYF TGCGCCAGCAGCTCCGGGCCGGGACAGGGGTCCTACGAGCAGTACTTC